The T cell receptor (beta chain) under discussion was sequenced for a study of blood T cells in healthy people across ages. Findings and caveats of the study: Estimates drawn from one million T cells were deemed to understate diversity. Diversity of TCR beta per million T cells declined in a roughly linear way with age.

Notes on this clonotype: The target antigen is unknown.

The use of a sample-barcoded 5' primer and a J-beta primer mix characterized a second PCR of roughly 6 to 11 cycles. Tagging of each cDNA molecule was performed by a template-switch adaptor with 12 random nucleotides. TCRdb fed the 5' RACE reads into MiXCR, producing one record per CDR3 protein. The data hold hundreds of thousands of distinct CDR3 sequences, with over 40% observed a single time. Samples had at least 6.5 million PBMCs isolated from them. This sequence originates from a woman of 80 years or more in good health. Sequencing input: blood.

The CDR3 nucleotides read TGTGCCAGTACCACCCTAGTAGGCTATGAGCAGTTCTTC. As protein: CASTTLVGYEQFF. This sequence joins TRBV19 and TRBJ2-1; no clear D gene. The CDR3 has 13 amino acids. Germline values: CDR1 LNHDA, CDR2 SQIVND (reference sequence). Deletions cut 7 bases from V and 8 bases from J, with 15 bases between.